This T cell receptor beta chain derives from a study of blood T cell repertoires in COVID-19. At the level of the study: Researchers got acute and convalescent COVID-19 samples from the United States, Italy and Spain. Sample material is recorded as cDNA or gDNA derived from T cells, B-cell-depleted T cells, or PBMCs.

A remark on this clone: Compared with germline, one end of the junction differs, possibly owing to a read error.

As processed by the authors: The assay estimated nucleated cells by amplifying reference gene primers. Generated by immunoSEQ multiplex PCR, the TCRdb table keeps only in-frame clones and is missing some. V and J calls and clone size are those listed in that table; D and trimming were worked out from the DNA. The sample carries about 270,000 clones, about four fifths recorded once. There are 13 residues in the CDR3. In germline, CDR1 is MNHEY, CDR2 SMNVEV (reference sequence). This TCR was recovered from a woman in her late teens or twenties with acute or convalescent COVID-19. Sequences were obtained from peripheral blood. The chain uses TRBV27 and TRBJ2-2, with D uncertain. Here the CDR3 reads CVSGALNTGELFF. Here the CDR3 DNA reads TGCGTGTCGGGTGCTCTCAACACCGGGGAGCTGTTTTTT.